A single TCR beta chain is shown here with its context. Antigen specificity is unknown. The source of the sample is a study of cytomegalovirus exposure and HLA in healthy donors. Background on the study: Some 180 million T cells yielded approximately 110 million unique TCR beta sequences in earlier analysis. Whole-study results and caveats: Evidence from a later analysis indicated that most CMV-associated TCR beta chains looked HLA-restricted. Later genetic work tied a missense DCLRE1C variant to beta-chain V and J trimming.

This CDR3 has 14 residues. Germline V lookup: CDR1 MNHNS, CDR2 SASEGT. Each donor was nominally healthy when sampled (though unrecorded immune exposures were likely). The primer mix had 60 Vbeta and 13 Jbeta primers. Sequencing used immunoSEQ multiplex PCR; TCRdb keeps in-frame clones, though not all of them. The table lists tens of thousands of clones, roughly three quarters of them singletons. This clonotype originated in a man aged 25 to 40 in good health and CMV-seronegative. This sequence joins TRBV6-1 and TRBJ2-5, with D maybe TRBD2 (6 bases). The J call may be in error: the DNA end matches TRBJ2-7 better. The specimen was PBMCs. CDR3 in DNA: TGTGCCAGCAGTGACGGGAGTCTGTCCTACGAGCAGTACTTC. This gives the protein CASSDGSLSYEQYF.